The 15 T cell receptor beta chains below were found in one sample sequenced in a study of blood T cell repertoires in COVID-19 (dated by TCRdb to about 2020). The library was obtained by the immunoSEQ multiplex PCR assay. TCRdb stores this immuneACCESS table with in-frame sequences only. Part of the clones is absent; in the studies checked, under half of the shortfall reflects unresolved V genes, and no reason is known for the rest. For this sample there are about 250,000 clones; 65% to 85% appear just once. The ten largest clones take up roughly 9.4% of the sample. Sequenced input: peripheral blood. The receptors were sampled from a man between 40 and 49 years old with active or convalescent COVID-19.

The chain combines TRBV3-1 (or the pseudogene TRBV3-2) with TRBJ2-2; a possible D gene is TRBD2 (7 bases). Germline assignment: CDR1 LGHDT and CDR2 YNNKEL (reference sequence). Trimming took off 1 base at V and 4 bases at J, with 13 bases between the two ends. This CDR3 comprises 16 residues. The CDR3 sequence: CASSQGGGGVTGELFF. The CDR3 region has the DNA TGTGCCAGCAGCCAAGGTGGAGGGGGGGTCACCGGGGAGCTGTTTTTT.

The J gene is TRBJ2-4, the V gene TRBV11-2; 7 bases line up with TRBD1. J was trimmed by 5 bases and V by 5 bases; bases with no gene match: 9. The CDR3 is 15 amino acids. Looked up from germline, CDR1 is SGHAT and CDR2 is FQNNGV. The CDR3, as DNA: TGTGCCAGCAGCCTGGGGACAGTGGGGGAAAACATTCAGTACTTC. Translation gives CASSLGTVGENIQYF.

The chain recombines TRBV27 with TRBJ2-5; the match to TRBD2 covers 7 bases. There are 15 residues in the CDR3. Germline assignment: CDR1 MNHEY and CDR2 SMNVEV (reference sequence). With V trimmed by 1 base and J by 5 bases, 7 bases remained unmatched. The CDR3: CASSLYSGVGETQYF. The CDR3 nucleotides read TGTGCCAGCAGTTTATACAGCGGGGTGGGGGAGACCCAGTACTTC.

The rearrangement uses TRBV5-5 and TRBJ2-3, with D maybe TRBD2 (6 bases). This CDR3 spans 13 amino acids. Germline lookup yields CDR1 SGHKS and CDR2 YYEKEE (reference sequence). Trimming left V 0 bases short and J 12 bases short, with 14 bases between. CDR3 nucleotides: TGTGCCAGCAGCTTGGGCCCCGGGACTCCTCAGTATTTT. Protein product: CASSLGPGTPQYF.

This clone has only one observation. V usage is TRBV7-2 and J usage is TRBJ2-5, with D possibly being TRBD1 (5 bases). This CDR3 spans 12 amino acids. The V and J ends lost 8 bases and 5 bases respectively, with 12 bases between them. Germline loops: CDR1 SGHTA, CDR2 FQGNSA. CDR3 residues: CASGRAEETQYF. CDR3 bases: TGTGCCAGCGGCAGGGCGGAGGAGACCCAGTACTTC.

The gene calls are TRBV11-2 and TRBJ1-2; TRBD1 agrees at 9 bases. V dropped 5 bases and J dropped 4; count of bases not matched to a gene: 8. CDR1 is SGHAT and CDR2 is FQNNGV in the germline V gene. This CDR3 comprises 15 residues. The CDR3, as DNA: TGTGCCAGCAGCGCCGGGACAGGGTTGGGCTATGGCTACACCTTC. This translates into CASSAGTGLGYGYTF.

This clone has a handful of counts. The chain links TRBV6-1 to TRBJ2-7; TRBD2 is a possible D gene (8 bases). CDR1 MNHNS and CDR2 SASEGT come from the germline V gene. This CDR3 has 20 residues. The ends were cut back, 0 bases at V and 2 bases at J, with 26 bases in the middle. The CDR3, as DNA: TGTGCCAGCAGTGAAGCTCCTGGACAGGTAGGACGGCGGGGGGCCTACGAGCAGTACTTC. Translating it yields CASSEAPGQVGRRGAYEQYF.

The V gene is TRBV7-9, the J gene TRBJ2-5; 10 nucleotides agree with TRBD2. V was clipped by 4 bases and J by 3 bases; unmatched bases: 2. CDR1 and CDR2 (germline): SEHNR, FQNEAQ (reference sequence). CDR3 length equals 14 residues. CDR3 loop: CASSWTSGKETQYF. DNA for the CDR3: TGTGCCAGCAGCTGGACTAGCGGAAAAGAGACCCAGTACTTC. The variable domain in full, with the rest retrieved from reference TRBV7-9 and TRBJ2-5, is DTGVSQNPRHKITKRGQNVTFRCDPISEHNRLYWYRQTLGQGPEFLTYFQNEAQLEKSRLLSDRFSAERPKGSFSTLEIQRTEQGDSAMYLCASSWTSGKETQYFGPGTRLLVL.

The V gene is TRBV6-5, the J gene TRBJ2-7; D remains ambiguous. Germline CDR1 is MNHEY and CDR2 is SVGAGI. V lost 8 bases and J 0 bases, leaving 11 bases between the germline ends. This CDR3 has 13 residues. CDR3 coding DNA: TGTGCCAGCTTCACAGACCTCTCCTACGAGCAGTACTTC. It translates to CASFTDLSYEQYF.

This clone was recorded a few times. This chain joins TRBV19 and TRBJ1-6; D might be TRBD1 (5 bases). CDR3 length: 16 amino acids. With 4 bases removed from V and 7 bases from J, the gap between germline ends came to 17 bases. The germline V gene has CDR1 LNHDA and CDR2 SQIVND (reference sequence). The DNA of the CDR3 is TGTGCCAGTAGTAACAGGCAGGCGTCGGAGAATTCACCCCTCCACTTT. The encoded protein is CASSNRQASENSPLHF. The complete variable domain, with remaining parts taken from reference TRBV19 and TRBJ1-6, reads DGGITQSPKYLFRKEGQNVTLSCEQNLNHDAMYWYRQDPGQGLRLIYYSQIVNDFQKGDIAEGYSVSREKKESFPLTVTSAQKNPTAFYLCASSNRQASENSPLHFGNGTRLTVT.

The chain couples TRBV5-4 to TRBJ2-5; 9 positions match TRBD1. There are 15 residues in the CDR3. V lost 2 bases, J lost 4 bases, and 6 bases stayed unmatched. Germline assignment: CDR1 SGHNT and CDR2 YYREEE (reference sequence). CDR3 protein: CASSFTGGLSETQYF. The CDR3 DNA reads TGTGCCAGCAGCTTCACAGGGGGCTTATCAGAGACCCAGTACTTC.

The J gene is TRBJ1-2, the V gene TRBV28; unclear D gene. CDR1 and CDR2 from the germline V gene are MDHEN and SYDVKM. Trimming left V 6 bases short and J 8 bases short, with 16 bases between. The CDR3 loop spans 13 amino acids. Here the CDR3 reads CASRMVELEGYTF. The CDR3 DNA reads TGTGCCAGCAGGATGGTGGAATTGGAGGGCTACACCTTC.

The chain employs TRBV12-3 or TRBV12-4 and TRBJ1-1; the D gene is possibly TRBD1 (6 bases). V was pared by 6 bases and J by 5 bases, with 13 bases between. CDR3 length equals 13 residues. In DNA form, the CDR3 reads TGTGCCAGCAGGAACAGGGAGAGAACTGAAGCTTTCTTT. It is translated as CASRNRERTEAFF.

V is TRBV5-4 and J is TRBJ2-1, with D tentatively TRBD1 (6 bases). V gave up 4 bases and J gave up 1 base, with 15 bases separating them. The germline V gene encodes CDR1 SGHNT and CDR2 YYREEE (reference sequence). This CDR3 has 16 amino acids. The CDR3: CASSRPGTRSYNEQFF. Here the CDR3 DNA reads TGTGCCAGCAGCCGCCCCGGGACAAGATCCTACAATGAGCAGTTCTTC.

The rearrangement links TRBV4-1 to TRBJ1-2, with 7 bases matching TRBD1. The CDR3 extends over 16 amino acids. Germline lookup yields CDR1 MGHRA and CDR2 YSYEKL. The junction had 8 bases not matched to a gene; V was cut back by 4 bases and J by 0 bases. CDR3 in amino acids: CASSPTGTAANYGYTF. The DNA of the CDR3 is TGCGCCAGCAGCCCCACTGGGACAGCGGCTAACTATGGCTACACCTTC.